This entry concerns a single T cell receptor (beta chain). This sample was included in a study of blood T cell repertoires in COVID-19. On the study more broadly: T cells, B-cell-depleted T cells, or PBMCs provided the cDNA or gDNA that served as material.

Per the authors' pipeline: Estimated nucleated cell counts came from reference gene primer amplification. Some clones are missing from TCRdb's copy, which holds only in-frame ones; the method was immunoSEQ multiplex PCR. V and J calls and clone size are copied from that table; D and trimming were computed from the DNA. The repertoire holds roughly 150,000 clones, with 70% to 90% as singletons. The CDR3 is 14 amino acids. Between the trimmed V and J ends, which lost 6 bases and 0 bases, there was a span of 11 bases. CDR1 SGHDT and CDR2 YYEEEE come from the germline V gene. Cohorts were assigned according to the clinical history that participants reported.

V and J are TRBV5-6 and TRBJ2-3, with D maybe TRBD2 (5 bases). Sample: PBMCs or T cells enriched from blood (not recorded which). This sequence was found in a man aged 50-60 years who had recovered from COVID-19. The CDR3 reads CASTRRGSTDTQYF. In nucleotides, the CDR3 is TGTGCCAGCACCCGTCGAGGGAGCACAGATACGCAGTATTTT. Full variable domain (rest looked up from reference TRBV5-6 and TRBJ2-3): DAGVTQSPTHLIKTRGQQVTLRCSPKSGHDTVSWYQQALGQGPQFIFQYYEEEERQRGNFPDRFSGHQFPNYSSELNVNALLLGDSALYLCASTRRGSTDTQYFGPGTRLTVL.